Listed below are T cell receptor beta chains from one sample, sequenced in a study of cytomegalovirus exposure and HLA in healthy donors. The repertoire was sequenced with immunoSEQ multiplex PCR; TCRdb's copy has only in-frame clones and lacks some. Of over 130,000 clones in the sample, roughly 62% were seen once. Sequences were obtained from PBMCs. The receptors here all came from a male donor in good health and CMV-seronegative. CDR3s include the opening cysteine and the closing phenylalanine or tryptophan. Each record gives: clone size, V gene, D gene, J gene, CDR3 DNA, CDR3 protein. A D gene is named only where the DNA matches it firmly. Where a row states a size, it is once, few, many or the class of an expanded clone; other rows omit it.

abundance: -
v_gene: TRBV6-5
d_gene: TRBD2
j_gene: TRBJ2-5
CDR3nt: TGTGCCAGCAGACTAGCGGGGGCGGAGACCCAGTACTTC
CDR3aa: CASRLAGAETQYF

abundance: -
v_gene: TRBV18
d_gene: -
j_gene: TRBJ2-1
CDR3nt: TGTGCCAGCTCACGTGGGGTTGCGGGGTTCGACAATGAGCAGTTCTTC
CDR3aa: CASSRGVAGFDNEQFF

abundance: -
v_gene: TRBV28
d_gene: -
j_gene: TRBJ1-4
CDR3nt: TGTGCCAGCAGTTTACCAACTACAGGAGAAAAACTGTTTTTT
CDR3aa: CASSLPTTGEKLFF

abundance: -
v_gene: TRBV2
d_gene: TRBD2
j_gene: TRBJ2-1
CDR3nt: TGTGCCGGACCAAGTAGCGGGGGGGCCGATGAGCAGTTCTTC
CDR3aa: CAGPSSGGADEQFF

abundance: -
v_gene: TRBV7-2
d_gene: TRBD1
j_gene: TRBJ2-3
CDR3nt: TGTGCCAGCCAGGTTGTGACAGGGGGCATTACAGATACGCAGTATTTT
CDR3aa: CASQVVTGGITDTQYF

abundance: -
v_gene: TRBV30
d_gene: -
j_gene: TRBJ1-2
CDR3nt: TGTGCCCTAGGTAAGGGCTACACCTTC
CDR3aa: CALGKGYTF

abundance: few
v_gene: TRBV19
d_gene: TRBD2
j_gene: TRBJ2-1
CDR3nt: TGTGCCAGTACCCGACTAGCGGGGGGTCGCGATGAGCAGTTCTTC
CDR3aa: CASTRLAGGRDEQFF

abundance: -
v_gene: TRBV18
d_gene: TRBD1
j_gene: TRBJ2-3
CDR3nt: TGTGCCAGCTCACCAGAGCAGGGGGCCGCAGATACGCAGTATTTT
CDR3aa: CASSPEQGAADTQYF

abundance: -
v_gene: TRBV10-2
d_gene: -
j_gene: TRBJ1-5
CDR3nt: TGCGCCAGCAGGGATTACAGGGTCCCTAATCAGCCCCAGCATTTT
CDR3aa: CASRDYRVPNQPQHF

abundance: -
v_gene: TRBV28
d_gene: -
j_gene: TRBJ2-7
CDR3nt: TGTGCCAGCAGTTTTCAGGGAGGCAACGAGCAGTACTTC
CDR3aa: CASSFQGGNEQYF

abundance: few
v_gene: TRBV4-3
d_gene: TRBD1
j_gene: TRBJ2-7
CDR3nt: TGCGCCAGCAGCCAAGAATGGGGACAGGGTTTTTACGAGCAGTACTTC
CDR3aa: CASSQEWGQGFYEQYF

abundance: -
v_gene: TRBV7-6
d_gene: TRBD1
j_gene: TRBJ2-7
CDR3nt: TGTGCCAGCAGCTTAGATGTGACAGGGGGCCGGGACGAGCAGTACTTC
CDR3aa: CASSLDVTGGRDEQYF

abundance: -
v_gene: TRBV9
d_gene: TRBD1
j_gene: TRBJ1-1
CDR3nt: TGTGCCAGCAGCGCAGGGGGACAGGCGGTAACTGAAGCTTTCTTT
CDR3aa: CASSAGGQAVTEAFF

abundance: -
v_gene: TRBV6-5
d_gene: -
j_gene: TRBJ1-6
CDR3nt: TGTGCCAGCAACCGAGCGGGGAGTCATTCACCCCTCCACTTT
CDR3aa: CASNRAGSHSPLHF